Sequencing of this TCR beta chain was carried out in a study of cytomegalovirus exposure and HLA in healthy donors. General study findings and limits: The study recorded about 150 TCR beta chains that were cytomegalovirus-associated. A later analysis by the authors found several of the most significant clusters apparently linked to common viral pathogens. In an earlier analysis, productive rearrangement rates for most beta V segments clustered near 87% or 30%.

PCR primers comprised 60 Vbeta and 13 Jbeta primers. The data were produced by immunoSEQ multiplex PCR, yet TCRdb's version contains in-frame clones alone and is incomplete. Of under 200,000 clones in the sample, approximately 88% were seen once. Worth noting for this clone: Antigen specificity is unknown.

Trimming removed 4 bases from V and 5 bases from J; junction bases left unmatched: 5. CDR3 length equals 16 residues. Germline V gives CDR1 MRHNA, CDR2 SNTAGT. The chain carries TRBV6-4 and TRBJ2-5; 15 nucleotides match TRBD2. Sequencing input: PBMCs. The clonotype comes from a woman in her forties or fifties in good health and CMV-seropositive. This CDR3 reads CASSGTSGGVLETQYF. As DNA, the CDR3 is TGTGCCAGCAGTGGGACTAGCGGGGGGGTTTTGGAGACCCAGTACTTC.